The T cell receptor beta chain described here comes from a study of lung T cells in sarcoidosis with Löfgren's syndrome (dated 2017 in TCRdb). Notes on the research overall: Sarcoidosis was characterized as a granulomatous disease that mainly affects the lungs and features an accumulation of CD4+ T cells in bronchoalveolar lavage fluid. The repertoire analyses were focused on Lofgren's syndrome patients. Broader findings and caveats from the paper: Sharing of TRAV12-1 and TRBV2 CDR3 motifs among multiple Lofgren's syndrome patients was reported, suggesting public CD4+ TCR repertoires. TRAV12-1 and TRBV2 were reported as the most expanded V gene segments in Löfgren's syndrome patients compared with control subjects. Recognition of a sarcoidosis-associated antigen was only suggested, and the antigen itself remained putative and was not identified. Analysis of alphabeta pairing showed that TRAV12-1 paired preferentially with TRBV2, and the TCRs formed by this pairing showed CDR3 homology.

This sample was sequenced with an Illumina MiSeq. TCRdb's own reprocessing of the public reads used fastp at Q25 and MiXCR and kept productive beta chains. Each entry is one CDR3 protein sequence, shown with its most common DNA and genes. In this sample the table shows some 2,200 distinct CDR3 sequences, 20% to 25% of which occur a single time. The top ten clones comprise 11% of the sample. The CDR3 measures 15 amino acids from cysteine to phenylalanine. The retained sequence is limited to the CDR3, 45 bases, with the frame set at the first base. CDR1 and CDR2 are read off the germline V gene as SGHTA and FQGNSA. TCR repertoires were profiled from CD4+ T cells obtained by bronchoalveolar lavage. About this clonotype itself: Its antigen remains undetermined. Mismatch with germline at one junction end may stem from a read error.

The origin of this receptor is a human donor with sarcoidosis (Löfgren's syndrome or another form), or a control subject (not recorded which). The sample was CD4+ T cells from bronchoalveolar lavage. The rearranged segments are TRBV7-2 and TRBJ2-3; there is no confident call for the D gene. Here the CDR3 is given as CASAIRQERTDAQYF. The DNA sequence is given as TGTGCCAGCGCTATAAGGCAGGAAAGAACAGATGCGCAGTATTTT.